This TCR beta chain was identified during a study of OX40 agonist ivuxolimab in advanced cancers. Study in general: Participants, approximately 81% male, averaged about 56 years of age, ranging from about 23 to 90. Three individuals attained partial responses, comprising one hepatocellular carcinoma case and two cutaneous melanoma cases. Study-level points and caveats: The investigators did not determine what antigen specificity the expanded peripheral T cells had. More expanded clones were seen, on average, in CD8+ T cells than in CD4+.

The repertoire was sequenced with immunoSEQ multiplex PCR; TCRdb's copy has only in-frame clones and lacks some. The sample has around 64,000 clones, under 90% seen once. The germline CDR1 and CDR2 sequences are MNHNS and SASEGT. The CDR3 runs 15 residues. Trimming took 6 bases from V and 4 from J, leaving 15 bases between them. About this clone: The antigen remains unidentified.

The clonotype comes from an adult with an advanced solid tumor such as melanoma, head and neck, liver or kidney cancer. V is TRBV6-1 and J is TRBJ1-4; D possibly corresponds to TRBD1 (5 bases). The sample in question was CD4+ or CD8+ T cells sorted from blood, obtained in a trial of the OX40 agonist ivuxolimab. CDR3 in amino acids: CASSARGRLNEKLFF. The CDR3 DNA sequence: TGTGCCAGCAGCGCTCGGGGCAGACTTAATGAAAAACTGTTTTTT.